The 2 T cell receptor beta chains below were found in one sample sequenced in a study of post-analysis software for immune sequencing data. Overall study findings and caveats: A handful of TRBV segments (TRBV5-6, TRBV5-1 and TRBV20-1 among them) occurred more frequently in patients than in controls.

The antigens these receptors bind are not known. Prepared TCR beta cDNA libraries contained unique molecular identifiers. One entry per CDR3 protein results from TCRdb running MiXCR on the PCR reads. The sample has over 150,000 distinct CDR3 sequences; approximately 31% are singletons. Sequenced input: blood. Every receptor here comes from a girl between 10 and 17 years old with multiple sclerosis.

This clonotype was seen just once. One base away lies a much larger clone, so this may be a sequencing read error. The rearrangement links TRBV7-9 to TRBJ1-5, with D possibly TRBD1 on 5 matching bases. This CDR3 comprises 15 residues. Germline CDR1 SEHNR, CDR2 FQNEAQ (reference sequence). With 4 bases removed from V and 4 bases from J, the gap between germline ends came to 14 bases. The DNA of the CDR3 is TGTGCCAGCAGCTCAGGAATGCAGGGAAATCAGCCCCAGCATTTT. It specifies CASSSGMQGNQPQHF.

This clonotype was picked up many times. Written as DNA, the CDR3 is TGTGCCAGCAGCTTATGGGGAGGGGCAGATACGCAGTATTTT. Translation gives CASSLWGGADTQYF. The V call is TRBV7-2, the J call TRBJ2-3, with 7 positions matching TRBD2. With V trimmed by 2 bases and J by 4 bases, 3 bases remained unmatched. This CDR3 region has 14 residues. The V gene's germline CDR1 is SGHTA and CDR2 FQGNSA.